The rows below give T cell receptor beta chains drawn from one sample of a study of T cells in Graves' hyperthyroidism and ophthalmopathy. Each CDR3 protein is one row after TCRdb ran MiXCR on the multiplex PCR reads. The sample includes approximately 590,000 distinct CDR3 sequences, approximately 15% of them seen just once. Sequencing was done on a sample of blood. The origin of the receptors is a woman aged 30 to 39 with Graves' hyperthyroidism. Each CDR3 is given with its conserved first and last residue. The D gene is left open where the match is weak. Clone size is shown for a subset of rows, as once, few, many or a class of expanded clone.

V gene	J gene	D gene	clone size	CDR3 DNA	CDR3 protein
TRBV2	TRBJ2-4	TRBD1	NA	TGTGCCAGCAGTGGACGGGACAGGGGAAGTGTCAAAAACATTCAGTACTTC	CASSGRDRGSVKNIQYF
TRBV12-5	TRBJ2-1	TRBD2	many	TGTGCTAGTGGTCCCTCCGGGACTAGTTATGATGAGCAGTTCTTC	CASGPSGTSYDEQFF
TRBV7-2	TRBJ1-1	NA	many	TGTGCCAGCAGCCGGGACGGAAGTCAAACTGAAGCTTTCTTT	CASSRDGSQTEAFF
TRBV12-3/TRBV12-4	TRBJ2-2	NA	many	TGTGCCAGCAGTTCCTTGAGGGGGGACCCCGGGGAACTGTTTTTT	CASSSLRGDPGELFF
TRBV20-1	TRBJ2-7	TRBD1	few	TGCAGTGCTAATGGACAGGGGGCGGGCTACGAGCAGTACTTC	CSANGQGAGYEQYF
TRBV20-1	TRBJ1-5	TRBD1	NA	TGCAGTGCTCTCCGGGACAGGGGGAATCAGCCCCAGCATTTT	CSALRDRGNQPQHF
TRBV7-9	TRBJ2-2	TRBD1	NA	TGTGCCAGCAGCTTACGGTTTGGGACAGGGAACGCCGGGGAGCTGTTTTTT	CASSLRFGTGNAGELFF
TRBV15	TRBJ2-7	TRBD1	many	TGTGCCACCAGCAGAGATGTCGGGACAGGGTCTTACGAGCAGTACTTC	CATSRDVGTGSYEQYF
TRBV7-2	TRBJ1-1	NA	NA	TGTGCCAGCAGCCTCAAAGGGCCGCGGAACACTGAAGCTTTCTTT	CASSLKGPRNTEAFF
TRBV3-1	TRBJ1-3	TRBD1	many	TGTGCCAGCAGCCGAAGTTTTCAGGGGGTATCTGGAAACACCATATATTTT	CASSRSFQGVSGNTIYF
TRBV6-1	TRBJ1-3	NA	few	TGTGCCAGCATAGGCCGTCGCTTGACAGGCTCTGGAAACACCATATATTTT	CASIGRRLTGSGNTIYF
TRBV3-1	TRBJ1-5	NA	few	TGTGCCAGCAGCCAAGATAGGAGGTCTGGGCAGCCCCAGCATTTT	CASSQDRRSGQPQHF
TRBV29-1	TRBJ2-1	TRBD1	few	TGCAGCGTTGGAAGGACAGGGGGCTATGAGCAGTTCTTC	CSVGRTGGYEQFF
TRBV11-2	TRBJ1-4	NA	NA	TGTGCCAGCAGCCCGGGTGGGGCTAATGAAAAACTGTTTTTT	CASSPGGANEKLFF
TRBV20-1	TRBJ1-1	NA	many	TGCAGTGCCCAAAGAGGGGGGGAAGCTTTCTTT	CSAQRGGEAFF
TRBV7-9	TRBJ1-1	NA	many	TGTGCCAGCAGCTTAGCGTTAACCACTGAAGCTTTCTTT	CASSLALTTEAFF
TRBV5-1	TRBJ2-5	NA	many	TGCGCCAGCAGCTTGGGACACTCAGAGACCCAGTACTTC	CASSLGHSETQYF
TRBV6-2/TRBV6-3	TRBJ2-1	NA	NA	TGTGCCAGCAGAACCACGGGGACTTACTACAATGAGCAGTTCTTC	CASRTTGTYYNEQFF
TRBV14	TRBJ2-1	NA	NA	TGTGCCAGCAGCCAAGAGTCAGGGACCCCCTACAATGAGCAGTTCTTC	CASSQESGTPYNEQFF
TRBV30	TRBJ1-5	NA	many	TGTGCCTGGAGTGGGGGAACGGAGCCCCAGCATTTT	CAWSGGTEPQHF
TRBV27	TRBJ2-2	NA	few	TGTGCCAGCAGCATAGTAGATACCGGGGAGCTGTTTTTT	CASSIVDTGELFF
TRBV27	TRBJ2-1	NA	many	TGTGCCAGCAGTTTGGCCAGGGGAAATTACAATGAGCAGTTCTTC	CASSLARGNYNEQFF
TRBV30	TRBJ2-7	NA	many	TGTGCCTGGAGCCCCTTGAACGAGCAGTACTTC	CAWSPLNEQYF
TRBV19	TRBJ1-1	NA	few	TGTGCCAGTAGTATTTCTCAGGGGCCTGAAGCTTTCTTT	CASSISQGPEAFF
TRBV2	TRBJ2-7	TRBD1	many	TGTGCCTCCTCACCTAGGGGGCTCTCCTACGAGCAGTACTTC	CASSPRGLSYEQYF
TRBV28	TRBJ2-5	TRBD2	many	TGTGCCAGCAGTTCGGGAGGACTAACACAAGAGACCCAGTACTTC	CASSSGGLTQETQYF
TRBV12-3/TRBV12-4	TRBJ2-7	NA	few	TGTGCCAGCAGTTTAGGACTAGTTGGGATCTACGAGCAGTACTTC	CASSLGLVGIYEQYF
TRBV11-2	TRBJ1-5	TRBD1	many	TGTGCCAGCAGCTTTAACAGGGGTAATCAGCCCCAGCATTTT	CASSFNRGNQPQHF
TRBV5-1	TRBJ1-1	NA	many	TGCGCCAGCAGCTTTTTCGAGAACACTGAAGCTTTCTTT	CASSFFENTEAFF
TRBV19	TRBJ1-4	NA	few	TGTGCCAGTAGCTGGCTTGGCGGCACACACAATGAAAAACTGTTTTTT	CASSWLGGTHNEKLFF
TRBV7-2	TRBJ2-7	NA	NA	TGTGCCAGCAGCCCCGTAGGGGAAGAGCAGTACTTC	CASSPVGEEQYF
TRBV18	TRBJ2-1	TRBD2	few	TGTGCCAGCTCACCGTTGGGGGAGGGCCGGTTCTTC	CASSPLGEGRFF
TRBV4-1	TRBJ1-2	NA	few	TGCGCCAGCAGCGCCTTTTATGGCTACACCTTC	CASSAFYGYTF
TRBV20-1	TRBJ2-1	TRBD2	many	TGCAGTGCTAGACTAGCGGGACTCCACAATGAGCAGTTCTTC	CSARLAGLHNEQFF
TRBV9	TRBJ2-1	TRBD2	NA	TGTGCCAGCAGCTTGAGGACTAGCGGGGGGGTCGTGGAGCAGTTCTTC	CASSLRTSGGVVEQFF
TRBV7-9	TRBJ2-7	TRBD1	NA	TGTGCCAGCAGTCTTTCCCCCCCCCAGGACAGGGACCACGAGCAGTACTTC	CASSLSPPQDRDHEQYF
TRBV6-1	TRBJ1-1	NA	few	TGTGCCAGCAAGGGAGCCGGGGACACTGAAGCTTTCTTT	CASKGAGDTEAFF
TRBV29-1	TRBJ2-5	NA	many	TGCAGCGTTGCTCCCGCGGCGTACCAAGAGACCCAGTACTTC	CSVAPAAYQETQYF
TRBV19	TRBJ2-1	TRBD2	NA	TGTGCCAGTAGTATCTCTACTAGCGGGGAGGGTTGGCAGTTCTTC	CASSISTSGEGWQFF
TRBV30	TRBJ2-2	NA	many	TGTGCCTGGAGTGAGAACACCGGGGAGCTGTTTTTT	CAWSENTGELFF
TRBV7-2	TRBJ1-6	NA	few	TGTGCCAGCAGCCCCATTATGGACCACTCACCCCTCCACTTT	CASSPIMDHSPLHF
TRBV7-2	TRBJ2-1	TRBD2	many	TGTGCCAGCACGACGGGACTAGCGGAGTACAATGAGCAGTTCTTC	CASTTGLAEYNEQFF
TRBV11-2	TRBJ1-3	NA	many	TGTGCCAGCAGCGTCCGTGAGGGAAGCACCTCTGGAAACACCATATATTTT	CASSVREGSTSGNTIYF
TRBV3-1	TRBJ1-5	NA	many	TGTGCCAGCAGCCAAGATCAAATGATCAGCCCCCAGCATTTT	CASSQDQMISPQHF
TRBV30	TRBJ1-1	NA	many	TGTGCCTGGGGGGACCGTGCAGCTGAAGCTTTCTTT	CAWGDRAAEAFF
TRBV6-9	TRBJ2-1	NA	few	TGTGCCAGCAGTTACGATGGTACGGGAGAAAAGAATGAGCAGTTCTTC	CASSYDGTGEKNEQFF
TRBV6-6	TRBJ1-2	NA	NA	TGTGCCAGCAGTTACCGGGGCTTCAACTATGGCTACACCTTC	CASSYRGFNYGYTF
TRBV7-6	TRBJ2-1	NA	many	TGTGCCAGCAGCTTAGAGCCCTCGCTGGCCTACAATGAGCAGTTCTTC	CASSLEPSLAYNEQFF
TRBV29-1	TRBJ2-6	TRBD1	NA	TGCAGCGTTGGACAGGGGGATTTATCTGGGGCCAACGTCCTGACTTTC	CSVGQGDLSGANVLTF
TRBV7-2	TRBJ2-1	NA	NA	TGTGCCAGCAATCCTCCGGGACCTATGGAGCAGTTCTTC	CASNPPGPMEQFF
TRBV20-1	TRBJ2-1	TRBD2	few	TGCAGTGCCAGGGAGGCTAGCGGGAGTAGAGGCAATGAGCAGTTCTTC	CSAREASGSRGNEQFF
TRBV3-1	TRBJ2-1	TRBD1	many	TGTGCCAGCAGCTTCGGGACAGGGAATCTATATGAGCAGTTCTTC	CASSFGTGNLYEQFF